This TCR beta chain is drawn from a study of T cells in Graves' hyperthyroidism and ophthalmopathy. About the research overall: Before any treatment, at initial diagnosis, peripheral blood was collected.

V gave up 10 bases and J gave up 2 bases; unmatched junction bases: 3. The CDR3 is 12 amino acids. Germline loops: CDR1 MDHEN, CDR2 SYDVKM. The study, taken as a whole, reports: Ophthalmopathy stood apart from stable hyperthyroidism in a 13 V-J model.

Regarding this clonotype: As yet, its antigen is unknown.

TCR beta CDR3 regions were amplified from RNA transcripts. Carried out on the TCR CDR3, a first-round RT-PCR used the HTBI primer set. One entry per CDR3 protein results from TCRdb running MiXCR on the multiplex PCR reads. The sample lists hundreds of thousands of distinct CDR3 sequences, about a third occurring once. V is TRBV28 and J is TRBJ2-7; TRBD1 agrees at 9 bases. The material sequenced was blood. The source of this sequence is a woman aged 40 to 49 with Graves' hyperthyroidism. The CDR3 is CATGQGTYEQYF. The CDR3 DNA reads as TGTGCCACAGGACAGGGGACCTACGAGCAGTACTTC.